One and the same sample provided the 18 T cell receptor beta chains below, sequenced in a study of T-cell memory formation after mild COVID-19. TCRdb independently ran MiXCR on the 5' RACE reads; one entry per CDR3 protein. This sample has around 390,000 distinct CDR3 sequences, with about 15% found just once. The sequencing input was PBMCs or a T cell subset sorted from them (not recorded which). Source of these receptors: a man aged 18 to 29 who had mild COVID-19 (a few samples of this study predate the infection). Cell type and time point are not known.

This clonotype was recorded at least ten times. The genes are TRBV7-9 and TRBJ2-3; no firm D call. V lost 4 bases and J 2 bases, leaving 4 bases between the germline ends. The CDR3 is 12 amino acids. The germline V gene has CDR1 SEHNR and CDR2 FQNEAQ (reference sequence). The CDR3 protein is CASSYITDTQYF. CDR3 nucleotides: TGTGCCAGCAGCTACATCACAGATACGCAGTATTTT.

This clonotype has just a few counts. J is TRBJ1-2 and V is TRBV4-1; D possibly corresponds to TRBD1 (5 bases). Between the trimmed V and J ends, which lost 3 bases and 3 bases, there was a span of 11 bases. The CDR3 is made up of 14 amino acids. Germline loops: CDR1 MGHRA, CDR2 YSYEKL. The CDR3 bases are TGCGCCAGCAGCCAGGGACGATCGGACTATGGCTACACCTTC. This codes for CASSQGRSDYGYTF.

The rearrangement joins TRBV5-4 to TRBJ1-1; the D gene is possibly TRBD1 (5 bases). The CDR3 has 15 residues. V lost 2 bases, J lost 6 bases, and 17 bases lay in between. Germline loops: CDR1 SGHNT, CDR2 YYREEE (reference sequence). The CDR3 DNA reads as TGTGCCAGCAGCTTTCGGGGCGCCCATTTTTCTGAAGCTTTCTTT. It specifies CASSFRGAHFSEAFF.

This clonotype showed up just a few times. The chain is built from TRBV28 and TRBJ2-1, with a possible D match to TRBD1 (5 bases). The germline CDR1 and CDR2 sequences are MDHEN and SYDVKM. The CDR3 runs 11 residues. Trimming removed 6 bases from V and 8 bases from J, with 8 bases in between. CDR3 amino acids: CASRQAHEQFF. The CDR3 DNA reads as TGTGCCAGCAGACAGGCTCATGAGCAGTTCTTC.

The rearrangement joins TRBV28 to TRBJ1-1; D possibly corresponds to TRBD1 (6 bases). Germline V gives CDR1 MDHEN, CDR2 SYDVKM. The CDR3 is 11 residues long. Trimming took off 6 bases at V and 7 bases at J, with 9 bases between the two ends. CDR3 protein: CASRRGGEAFF. CDR3 coding DNA: TGTGCCAGCAGGAGAGGGGGTGAAGCTTTCTTT.

This clonotype was detected many times. Here the CDR3 reads CASSLYIGELFF. The CDR3 nucleotides read TGTGCCAGCAGCTTGTATATCGGGGAGCTGTTTTTT. V gene TRBV5-5 combines with J gene TRBJ2-2; D call uncertain. The CDR3 sequence is 12 residues long. The ends were cut back, 1 base at V and 7 bases at J, with 5 bases in the middle. Germline V lookup: CDR1 SGHKS, CDR2 YYEKEE (reference sequence). Drawing the rest from reference TRBV5-5 and TRBJ2-2, the complete variable domain is DAGVTQSPTHLIKTRGQQVTLRCSPISGHKSVSWYQQVLGQGPQFIFQYYEKEERGRGNFPDRFSARQFPNYSSELNVNALLLGDSALYLCASSLYIGELFFGEGSRLTVL.

This rearrangement joins TRBV4-3 to TRBJ1-1; D is possibly TRBD1 (5 bases). The CDR3 sequence is 15 residues long. Germline V CDR1 and CDR2: LGHNA, YSLEER. The germline V and J ends were trimmed by 1 base and 4 bases, with 13 bases remaining between them. The CDR3 loop is CASSQVKQALTEAFF. The DNA of the CDR3 is TGCGCCAGCAGCCAAGTCAAACAGGCCCTCACTGAAGCTTTCTTT.

This clonotype was counted many times. V is TRBV20-1 and J is TRBJ1-4, with 7 bases that match TRBD1. The CDR3 is made up of 15 amino acids. Per the germline V gene, CDR1 is DFQATT and CDR2 is SNEGSKA (reference sequence). Trimming removed 0 bases from V and 8 bases from J; junction bases left unmatched: 9. The CDR3, as DNA: TGCAGTGCTAGAGATCCACAGGGGCTTCGGGAAAAACTGTTTTTT. It codes for CSARDPQGLREKLFF.

The chain has TRBV4-3 and TRBJ2-7, with 7 bases identical to TRBD1. The V gene end was trimmed by 1 base and the J gene end by 3 bases; junction bases not matched to a gene: 3. This CDR3 spans 14 amino acids. The germline gives CDR1 LGHNA, CDR2 YSLEER. The CDR3 coding sequence is TGCGCCAGCAGCCAAGCGTCAGGGGGCTACGAGCAGTACGTC. This sequence encodes CASSQASGGYEQYV.

This clonotype came up many times. V and J are TRBV5-1 and TRBJ2-5; unclear D gene. The CDR3 is made up of 15 amino acids. Germline CDR1 is SGHRS and CDR2 is YFSETQ. The V end was cut by 0 bases, the J end by 1 base, with 10 bases between. The CDR3 nucleotides read TGCGCCAGCAGCTTGGGAGACACGAGCCAAGAGACCCAGTACTTC. It specifies CASSLGDTSQETQYF.

This clonotype has just a few counts. This chain connects TRBV5-1 to TRBJ1-1, with a possible D match to TRBD1 (5 bases). Germline V gives CDR1 SGHRS, CDR2 YFSETQ. The CDR3 loop spans 13 amino acids. V was pared by 6 bases and J by 7 bases, with 16 bases between. The CDR3 loop is CASKETARGEAFF. CDR3 in DNA: TGCGCCAGCAAAGAAACAGCGAGGGGTGAAGCTTTCTTT.

There are a few counts of this clonotype. V and J are TRBV4-3 and TRBJ1-5, with TRBD1 matching over 7 bases. Trimming removed 1 base from V and 0 bases from J; junction bases left unmatched: 9. CDR1 and CDR2 (germline): LGHNA, YSLEER. The CDR3 consists of 18 residues. The CDR3 is CASSQGIGQAYSNQPQHF. The CDR3 DNA sequence: TGCGCCAGCAGCCAAGGTATTGGACAGGCCTATAGCAATCAGCCCCAGCATTTT.

The V gene is TRBV9, the J gene TRBJ1-6, with 8 bases aligning to TRBD1. V gave up 4 bases and J gave up 8 bases; unmatched junction bases: 2. This CDR3 comprises 13 residues. Germline V gene lookup returns CDR1 SGDLS and CDR2 YYNGEE. Here the CDR3 reads CASSHRGDSPLHF. The CDR3, as DNA: TGTGCCAGCAGCCACAGGGGGGATTCACCCCTCCACTTT.

The table lists this clonotype with a few counts. V and J are TRBV20-1 and TRBJ2-5, with 8 positions matching TRBD1. With 0 bases clipped from V and 5 bases from J, the junction kept 8 bases outside the gene matches. The CDR3 is 15 amino acids. Per the germline V gene, CDR1 is DFQATT and CDR2 is SNEGSKA (reference sequence). Here the CDR3 DNA reads TGCAGTGCTAGAGATACCCAGGGGGCGGGTGAGACCCAGTACTTC. This encodes CSARDTQGAGETQYF.

V gene TRBV12-3 or TRBV12-4 combines with J gene TRBJ2-7; D is unresolved. V shed 2 bases and J shed 4 bases, with 9 bases lying between them. The CDR3 is 13 amino acids. CDR3 nucleotide sequence: TGTGCCAGCAGTTTAATCCGGGTGTACGAGCAGTACTTC. Translation gives CASSLIRVYEQYF.

This clonotype was seen a few times. V gene TRBV24-1 combines with J gene TRBJ2-2, with D possibly matching TRBD2 (6 bases). CDR3 length equals 18 residues. The germline V gene encodes CDR1 KGHDR and CDR2 SFDVKD. Trimming stripped 0 bases from V and 1 base from J, with 14 bases between. CDR3 coding DNA: TGTGCCACCAGTGATTTGCGGAGCTGGGGGGTGAACACCGGGGAGCTGTTTTTT. As protein: CATSDLRSWGVNTGELFF.

This clonotype was observed a few times. The chain couples TRBV21-1 to TRBJ2-2; TRBD1 is taken as the D call from the table, unchecked against the DNA. TRBV21-1 is listed as a pseudogene. The CDR3 has 15 residues. The CDR3 coding sequence is TGTGCCAGCAGCAAAGGGCAGGGGGATACACGGGAGCTGTTTTTT. The encoded protein is CASSKGQGDTRELFF.

This chain connects TRBV9 to TRBJ2-2; 9 nucleotides align to TRBD2. Losses at the gene ends were 5 bases for V and 1 base for J; bases not matched to a gene: 6. CDR3 length equals 16 residues. CDR1 SGDLS and CDR2 YYNGEE come from the germline V gene. The CDR3 DNA is TGTGCCAGCAGAGCGGGGGGCCGAAAGAACACCGGGGAGCTGTTTTTT. Its translation is CASRAGGRKNTGELFF.